This entry describes one T cell receptor (beta chain). At one end, the junction sequence differs from germline, possibly due to a read error. Combining iRepertoire HTBI primers with Arm-PCR of CDR3 regions, the authors built TCR beta libraries. TCRdb reprocessed the multiplex PCR reads with MiXCR, giving one entry per CDR3 protein. The data contain a few hundred thousand distinct CDR3 sequences, about a quarter of them singletons. The sample belongs to a study of regulatory T cells in long-lasting Graves disease. Stated time point: persistent/refractory GD, antithyroid drugs over 5 years with positive TRAb. Researchers made the TCR library from RNA that was extracted from PBMCs. The sample consisted of peripheral blood mononuclear cells (PBMCs), taken when the disease was refractory, from a patient treated with antithyroid drugs. The clonotype comes from a female donor with Graves disease.

The CDR3 coding sequence is TGTGCCAGCAGTTTTGGGCAGGGTGGTTATGACTACACCTTC. Amino acids: CASSFGQGGYDYTF. The chain joins TRBV28 to TRBJ1-2, with D maybe TRBD1 (5 bases). Germline lookup yields CDR1 MDHEN and CDR2 SYDVKM. The CDR3 consists of 14 residues.